The 29 T cell receptor beta chains below all came from one sample that was sequenced in a study of cytomegalovirus exposure and HLA in healthy donors. The study ran its PCR with 60 Vbeta and 13 Jbeta primers. The protocol was immunoSEQ multiplex PCR, while the TCRdb copy is restricted to in-frame clones and leaves out a portion. The sample table includes tens of thousands of clones. Sequenced input: PBMCs. Receptor source: a woman between 25 and 40 years old in good health and CMV-seronegative.

V usage is TRBV18 and J usage is TRBJ2-2; D possibly corresponds to TRBD2 (5 bases). This CDR3 is built from 16 residues. The germline CDR1 and CDR2 sequences are KGHSH and LQKENI. V lost 8 bases, J lost 2 bases, and 18 bases lay in between. The CDR3 protein is CASARTGRKNTGELFF. The CDR3 DNA is TGTGCCAGCGCCCGGACTGGGCGAAAAAACACCGGGGAGCTGTTTTTT.

This chain joins TRBV11-2 and TRBJ2-5; D not resolved. This CDR3 contains 12 residues. V lost 5 bases and J lost 1, with 5 bases in between. Germline assignment: CDR1 SGHAT and CDR2 FQNNGV. The CDR3, as DNA: TGTGCCAGCAGCAACTCCCAAGAGACCCAGTACTTC. Protein sequence: CASSNSQETQYF.

V gene TRBV11-3 combines with J gene TRBJ2-5; TRBD2 matches at 9 bases. V shed 1 base, J shed 5 bases, and the junction held 14 bases outside the gene matches. CDR1 is SGHNT and CDR2 is YENEEA in the germline V gene. The CDR3 is made up of 18 amino acids. The CDR3 sequence is CASSLALVSGSIGETQYF. CDR3 nucleotide sequence: TGTGCCAGCAGCTTAGCTTTGGTTAGCGGGAGTATCGGGGAGACCCAGTACTTC.

The V and J genes are TRBV7-9 and TRBJ2-1; 10 nucleotides match TRBD2. The CDR3 consists of 18 residues. Germline loops: CDR1 SEHNR, CDR2 FQNEAQ (reference sequence). V lost 5 bases and J lost 8; bases outside the gene matches: 18. The CDR3: CASSLQPVGASGRHEQFF. CDR3 DNA sequence: TGTGCCAGCAGCCTCCAACCGGTCGGGGCTAGCGGGAGACATGAGCAGTTCTTC.

The J gene is TRBJ1-2, the V gene TRBV28, with no clear D. This CDR3 spans 12 amino acids. V shed 6 bases and J shed 7 bases, with 12 bases lying between them. Germline CDR1 and CDR2: MDHEN and SYDVKM. The CDR3: CASRLQDSGYTF. The CDR3 DNA reads TGTGCCAGCAGGCTGCAGGATTCTGGCTACACCTTC.

This chain links TRBV29-1 with TRBJ1-3, with a tentative D call TRBD1 (5 bases). This CDR3 is built from 14 residues. The V end lost 6 bases, the J end lost 1 base, and 13 bases lay between the germline ends. Per the germline V gene, CDR1 is SQVTM and CDR2 is ANQGSEA. CDR3 amino acids: CSVNGGWSGNTIYF. The DNA of the CDR3 is TGCAGCGTCAATGGGGGGTGGTCTGGAAACACCATATATTTT.

The rearrangement uses TRBV6-6 and TRBJ2-2, with 10 bases identical to TRBD1. The CDR3 loop spans 16 amino acids. Germline CDR1 is MNHNY and CDR2 is SVGAGI (reference sequence). V shed 0 bases, J shed 7 bases, and the junction held 5 bases outside the gene matches. The CDR3 DNA follows: TGTGCCAGCAGTTACTCGAGGACAGGGGGTATCGGGGAGCTGTTTTTT. Amino acid sequence: CASSYSRTGGIGELFF.

The chain carries TRBV5-1 and TRBJ1-3, with no clear D. V lost 0 bases and J 0 bases, leaving 16 bases between the germline ends. CDR1 and CDR2 (germline): SGHRS, YFSETQ. This CDR3 has 18 amino acids. The CDR3 region is CASSLAPRQGLSGNTIYF. CDR3 nucleotides: TGCGCCAGCAGCTTGGCTCCCAGACAAGGACTCTCTGGAAACACCATATATTTT.

The V call is TRBV7-8, the J call TRBJ2-7; 10 nucleotides agree with TRBD1. V was clipped by 5 bases and J by 7 bases; unmatched bases: 11. CDR1 and CDR2 from the germline V gene are SGHVS and FQNEAQ. CDR3 length: 15 residues. The CDR3 spells CASSVHRQGAKEQYF. In DNA, the CDR3 is TGTGCCAGCAGCGTCCACCGACAGGGGGCGAAGGAGCAGTACTTC.

The genes are TRBV5-6 and TRBJ1-5, with D unclear. The CDR3 spans 12 residues. The germline V gene has CDR1 SGHDT and CDR2 YYEEEE. V was shortened by 1 base and J by 6 bases, with 5 bases between the two germline ends. CDR3 nucleotide sequence: TGTGCCAGCAGCTTGTATCGTCAGCCCCAGCATTTT. Its protein product is CASSLYRQPQHF. Full variable domain (outside the CDR3, taken from reference TRBV5-6 and TRBJ1-5): DAGVTQSPTHLIKTRGQQVTLRCSPKSGHDTVSWYQQALGQGPQFIFQYYEEEERQRGNFPDRFSGHQFPNYSSELNVNALLLGDSALYLCASSLYRQPQHFGDGTRLSIL.

This chain uses TRBV7-9 with TRBJ1-2; no definite D call. CDR3 length equals 14 residues. The germline V gene encodes CDR1 SEHNR and CDR2 FQNEAQ (reference sequence). Trimming took 4 bases from V and 3 from J, leaving 12 bases between them. CDR3 DNA: TGTGCCAGCAGCTCCCCCGGGAAGTACTATGGCTACACCTTC. It is translated as CASSSPGKYYGYTF.

The chain employs TRBV4-2 and TRBJ1-4; D might be TRBD1 (5 bases). Germline V gene sequence: CDR1 LGHNA, CDR2 YNFKEQ. The V gene lost 3 bases and the J gene lost 8 bases, with 13 bases spanning the gap. This CDR3 comprises 14 residues. The DNA of the CDR3 is TGTGCCAGCAGCCAGGCGACAGTAGTGGAAAAACTGTTTTTT. Translated, it gives CASSQATVVEKLFF.

The chain links TRBV27 to TRBJ2-7, with a weak D call TRBD2 (6 bases). Germline assignment: CDR1 MNHEY and CDR2 SMNVEV (reference sequence). The CDR3 has 13 residues. Trimming removed 6 bases from V and 2 bases from J, with 11 bases in between. CDR3 DNA: TGTGCCAGCAGCCGACTAGATACCTACGAGCAGTACTTC. It codes for CASSRLDTYEQYF.

The V and J genes are TRBV13 and TRBJ2-7; the match to TRBD2 covers 8 bases. Germline trimming cut 5 bases from V and 7 bases from J; bases unmatched to any gene: 13. Per germline, CDR1 PRHDT and CDR2 FYEKMQ (reference sequence). CDR3 length equals 15 residues. CDR3 coding DNA: TGTGCCAGCAGCCCCCGAAGGGCCGGGGGGGAAGAGCAGTACTTC. Translated: CASSPRRAGGEEQYF.

V usage is TRBV10-2 and J usage is TRBJ2-7; D not certain. Germline V lookup: CDR1 WSHSY, CDR2 SAAADI. This CDR3 has 11 amino acids. V was pared by 2 bases and J by 4 bases, with 3 bases between. CDR3 nucleotide sequence: TGCGCCAGCAGTGAGCTGTACGAGCAGTACTTC. Its translation is CASSELYEQYF.

This chain connects TRBV10-3 to TRBJ2-7, with D possibly being TRBD1 (7 bases). Germline values: CDR1 ENHRY, CDR2 SYGVKD. V lost 6 bases to trimming and J lost 3 bases, with 18 bases between them. The CDR3 runs to 15 residues. CDR3 residues: CAISSGGKGSYEQYF. DNA of the CDR3: TGTGCCATCAGCTCAGGGGGGAAAGGGAGCTACGAGCAGTACTTC.

V usage is TRBV6-1 and J usage is TRBJ1-5; D may be TRBD1 (6 bases). V was pared by 0 bases and J by 0 bases, with 12 bases between. The CDR3 spans 17 residues. The V gene's germline CDR1 is MNHNS and CDR2 SASEGT. In nucleotides, the CDR3 is TGTGCCAGCAGTGAAGCGAGGACAGCTTATAGCAATCAGCCCCAGCATTTT. This gives the protein CASSEARTAYSNQPQHF.

The chain couples TRBV7-8 to TRBJ2-7; 11 bases line up with TRBD2. V shed 1 base and J 3 bases; nucleotides not matched to a gene: 2. The CDR3 totals 15 residues. In germline, CDR1 is SGHVS, CDR2 FQNEAQ. The CDR3 DNA follows: TGTGCCAGCAGCTTAGTAGCGGGAGGGGACTACGAGCAGTACTTC. This gives the protein CASSLVAGGDYEQYF.

V and J are TRBV18 and TRBJ2-1, with D perhaps TRBD2 (5 bases). Germline lookup yields CDR1 KGHSH and CDR2 LQKENI. V was trimmed by 4 bases and J by 10 bases, leaving 17 bases between them. The CDR3 is 14 residues long. As DNA, the CDR3 is TGTGCCAGCTCACAAAGGACGGGAATCGGGGAGCAGTTCTTC. It is translated as CASSQRTGIGEQFF.

The J gene is TRBJ1-4, the V gene TRBV30; possibly TRBD1 for D (5 bases). The CDR3 loop spans 14 amino acids. The germline V gene has CDR1 GTSNPN and CDR2 SVGIG (reference sequence). V lost 5 bases and J 0 bases, leaving 10 bases between the germline ends. The CDR3 coding sequence is TGTGCCTGGGCCCCAGGGACAACTAATGAAAAACTGTTTTTT. It codes for CAWAPGTTNEKLFF.

The chain carries TRBV30 and TRBJ2-7; the D gene is possibly TRBD1 (6 bases). The CDR3 totals 12 residues. V shed 0 bases and J shed 4 bases, with 7 bases lying between them. Germline CDR1 and CDR2: GTSNPN and SVGIG (reference sequence). The CDR3 bases are TGTGCCTGGAGTGTACAGGGTTACGAGCAGTACTTC. It codes for CAWSVQGYEQYF.

This rearrangement joins TRBV18 to TRBJ2-7, with a tentative D call TRBD2 (7 bases). The CDR3 is 14 residues long. Looked up from germline, CDR1 is KGHSH and CDR2 is LQKENI. With 2 bases removed from V and 2 bases from J, the gap between germline ends came to 10 bases. CDR3: CASSPVGGAYEQYF. CDR3 DNA: TGTGCCAGCTCACCAGTAGGGGGGGCCTACGAGCAGTACTTC. Combining the CDR3 with reference TRBV18 and TRBJ2-7 gives the whole variable domain NAGVMQNPRHLVRRRGQEARLRCSPMKGHSHVYWYRQLPEEGLKFMVYLQKENIIDESGMPKERFSAEFPKEGPSILRIQQVVRGDSAAYFCASSPVGGAYEQYFGPGTRLTVT.

The gene calls are TRBV6-1 and TRBJ1-1; 7 bases are a match to TRBD1. This CDR3 region has 15 residues. The germline CDR1 and CDR2 sequences are MNHNS and SASEGT. V gave up 4 bases and J gave up 1 base; unmatched junction bases: 6. The CDR3 coding sequence is TGTGCCAGCAGTGGGAGACAGGGAGCGAACACTGAAGCTTTCTTT. Translated, it gives CASSGRQGANTEAFF.

V usage is TRBV6-1 and J usage is TRBJ1-5, with 8 positions matching TRBD1. Trimming cost V 6 bases and J 5 bases; bases outside gene matches: 9. CDR1 MNHNS and CDR2 SASEGT come from the germline V gene. This CDR3 spans 15 amino acids. The chain's CDR3 is CASRDQGAGDQPQHF. CDR3 nucleotides: TGTGCCAGCAGAGATCAGGGGGCTGGGGATCAGCCCCAGCATTTT.

The chain links TRBV30 to TRBJ2-1, with 12 bases that match TRBD2. This CDR3 has 15 residues. Germline CDR1 and CDR2: GTSNPN and SVGIG (reference sequence). Trimming cost V 1 base and J 7 bases; bases outside gene matches: 5. CDR3 sequence (DNA): TGTGCCTGGAGTGCCCAAGGACTAGCGGGGAATGAGCAGTTCTTC. This translates into CAWSAQGLAGNEQFF.

This rearrangement joins TRBV29-1 to TRBJ2-7, with TRBD1 matching 9 bases. Trimming removed 0 bases from V and 1 base from J; junction bases left unmatched: 4. There are 15 residues in the CDR3. Germline V CDR1 and CDR2: SQVTM, ANQGSEA. CDR3 protein: CSVEEGQGISYEQYF. In DNA, the CDR3 is TGCAGCGTTGAAGAAGGACAGGGGATTTCCTACGAGCAGTACTTC.

The CDR3 loop reads CASSSQSGQGYEQYF. As DNA, the CDR3 is TGTGCCAGCAGCTCCCAATCCGGACAGGGCTACGAGCAGTACTTC. The rearrangement uses TRBV7-2 and TRBJ2-7, with 8 bases matching TRBD1. V trimming: 4 bases; J trimming: 3 bases; junction bases outside the gene matches: 8. The germline gives CDR1 SGHTA, CDR2 FQGNSA. The CDR3 consists of 15 residues.

This chain uses TRBV2 with TRBJ2-1; TRBD1 might be the D (6 bases). This CDR3 contains 13 residues. Looked up from germline, CDR1 is SNHLY and CDR2 is FYNNEI. Trimming removed 6 bases from V and 4 bases from J, with 10 bases in between. The CDR3 bases are TGTGCCAGCAGCCGGGACACTTACAATGAGCAGTTCTTC. Protein sequence: CASSRDTYNEQFF. The whole variable domain, filled in from reference TRBV2 and TRBJ2-1, reads EPEVTQTPSHQVTQMGQEVILRCVPISNHLYFYWYRQILGQKVEFLVSFYNNEISEKSEIFDDQFSVERPDGSNFTLKIRSTKLEDSAMYFCASSRDTYNEQFFGPGTRLTVL.

CDR3 DNA: TGTGCCAGCAGTTACGGAAGCGTCAACTATGGCTACACCTTC. Translating gives CASSYGSVNYGYTF. This chain links TRBV6-5 with TRBJ1-2; D not certain. This CDR3 contains 14 residues. V gave up 2 bases and J gave up 2 bases, with 9 bases separating them. Germline V lookup: CDR1 MNHEY, CDR2 SVGAGI.